These 4 T cell receptor beta chains were sequenced from one sample in a study of blood T cells in healthy people across ages. For the second PCR, which ran for 7 to 11 cycles, a sample-barcoded 5' primer and a J-beta primer mix were used. TCRdb re-called the 5' RACE reads with MiXCR, one entry per CDR3 protein. The data show 800,000 to 1,300,000 distinct CDR3 sequences, about 23% seen once. The same sample was also studied in work on T cells of mothers and their children.

Source material: blood. The receptors come from a girl aged 2 to 10 in good health.

This clonotype was seen a few times. V is TRBV12-3 or TRBV12-4 and J is TRBJ2-1; TRBD1 matches at 9 bases. V dropped 6 bases and J dropped 6; count of bases not matched to a gene: 9. This CDR3 has 15 amino acids. This CDR3 reads CASSRGQGLSNEQFF. The CDR3 DNA sequence: TGTGCCAGCAGCAGGGGACAGGGCCTCAGCAATGAGCAGTTCTTC.

The rearrangement uses TRBV12-3 or TRBV12-4 and TRBJ2-7; the D gene is possibly TRBD1 (5 bases). Trimming took off 7 bases at V and 7 bases at J, with 14 bases between the two ends. The CDR3 is 12 residues long. CDR3 sequence: CASTRGRGEQYF. CDR3 coding DNA: TGTGCCAGCACCCGCGGAAGGGGAGAGCAGTACTTC.

This clonotype was seen only a few times. The chain's CDR3 is CASSEVRDEQYF. CDR3 DNA: TGTGCCAGCAGTGAAGTCAGGGACGAGCAGTACTTC. The chain has TRBV6-1 and TRBJ2-1, with a possible D match to TRBD1 (5 bases). The J call is in doubt because the DNA end fits TRBJ2-7 better. Germline V gene data show CDR1 as MNHNS and CDR2 as SASEGT. The length of the CDR3 is 12 residues.

The V gene is TRBV12-3 or TRBV12-4, the J gene TRBJ2-4; a possible D gene is TRBD1 (6 bases). The CDR3 has 11 amino acids. V lost 3 bases to trimming and J lost 14 bases, with 11 bases between them. The CDR3 nucleotides read TGTGCCAGCAGTTTGGGGGCCATAAAGTACTTC. Translating gives CASSLGAIKYF.